This T cell receptor (beta chain) was recovered during a study of Graves' ophthalmopathy and Graves' hyperthyroidism. Study-wide context: The stable label applied to hyperthyroidism with no ophthalmopathy within 18 months of follow-up. Study-level results: Ophthalmopathy progression cases were predicted by the model with roughly 71% sensitivity and 72.22% specificity. The authors also found most expanded thyroid clonotypes above 0.001 frequency in blood.

Amplification of the TCR beta CDR3 regions used RNA transcripts (as template). Investigators did first-round RT-PCR with HTBI primers, then second-round multiplex PCR. TCRdb analysed the multiplex PCR reads with MiXCR anew, one entry per CDR3 protein. The sample records 450,000 to 600,000 distinct CDR3 sequences, just under 40% being singletons. As regards this clonotype: Its target is not known.

Orbital computed tomography and thyroid ultrasound, along with TRAb, serum thyroxine and clinical symptoms, underpinned diagnosis. This sequence originates from an adult man with Graves' hyperthyroidism. Source material: peripheral blood or thyroid tissue (not recorded which).

The CDR3 sequence is CASSFRDRRKLFF. The CDR3 bases are TGTGCCAGCAGCTTCCGGGACAGGAGAAAACTGTTTTTT. This sequence joins TRBV7-3 and TRBJ1-4; the match to TRBD1 covers 8 bases. V gave up 3 bases and J gave up 10 bases; unmatched junction bases: 4. Germline V gene data show CDR1 as SGHTA and CDR2 as FQGTGA. The CDR3 consists of 13 residues.